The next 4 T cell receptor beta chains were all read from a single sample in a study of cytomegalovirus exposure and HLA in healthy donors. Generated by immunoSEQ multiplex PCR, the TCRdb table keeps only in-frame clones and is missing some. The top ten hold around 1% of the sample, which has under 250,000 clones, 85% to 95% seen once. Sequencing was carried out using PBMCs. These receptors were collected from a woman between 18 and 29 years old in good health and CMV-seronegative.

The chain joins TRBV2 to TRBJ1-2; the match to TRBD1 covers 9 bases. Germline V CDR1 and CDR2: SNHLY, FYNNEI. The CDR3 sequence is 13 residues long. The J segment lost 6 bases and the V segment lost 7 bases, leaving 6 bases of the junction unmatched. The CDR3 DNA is TGTGCCAGCATTCGGACAGGGGATAATGGCTACACCTTC. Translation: CASIRTGDNGYTF.

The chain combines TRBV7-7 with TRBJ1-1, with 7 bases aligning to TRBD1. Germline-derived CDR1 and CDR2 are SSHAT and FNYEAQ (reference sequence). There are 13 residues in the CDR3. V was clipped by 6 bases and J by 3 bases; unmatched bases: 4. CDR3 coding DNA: TGTGCCAGCAGTCGCGACAGGGACACTGAAGCTTTCTTT. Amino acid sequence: CASSRDRDTEAFF.

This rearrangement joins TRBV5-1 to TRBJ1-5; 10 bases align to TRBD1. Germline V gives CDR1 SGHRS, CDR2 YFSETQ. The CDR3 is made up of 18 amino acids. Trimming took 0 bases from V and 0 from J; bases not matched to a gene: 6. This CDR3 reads CASSLGTGGFYSNQPQHF. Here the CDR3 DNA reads TGCGCCAGCAGCTTGGGGACAGGGGGTTTTTATAGCAATCAGCCCCAGCATTTT.

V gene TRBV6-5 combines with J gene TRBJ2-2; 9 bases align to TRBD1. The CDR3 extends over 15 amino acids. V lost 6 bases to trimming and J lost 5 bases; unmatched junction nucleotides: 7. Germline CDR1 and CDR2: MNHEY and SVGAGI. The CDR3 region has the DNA TGTGCCAGCAGCGGAACAGGGGGCGGAACCGGGGAGCTGTTTTTT. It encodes CASSGTGGGTGELFF.